This T cell receptor beta chain was sequenced in a study of human T cells and chemical hapten exposure (dated by TCRdb to about 2021). Turning to the overall study: For sensitization, 2% DPC in acetone was applied to a roughly 2 cm by roughly 2 cm area of upper inner arm skin. Patients additionally received weekly therapeutic DPC doses to the scalp throughout the roughly 25-week study period. Patch testing was done on the upper back using Finn chambers containing 0.01% DPC, and results were scored after 6 days according to International Contact Dermatitis Research Group standards. The study tracked peripheral blood TCR repertoire changes in vivo during primary and secondary sensitization to the hapten diphenylcyclopropenone (DPC) in alopecia patients. Blood was sampled from patients pre-sensitization (week 0) and at 2, 6 and about 24 weeks after DPC sensitization. Alopecia areata with under or over 50% scalp involvement, alopecia totalis and alopecia universalis were represented in the patient cohort, which was mostly female. Libraries were pooled for sequencing, and variation in per-sample TCR yields was attributed mainly to small differences in library volumes within the pool. About 27 alopecia patients gave blood for TCR sequencing at one to four time points (pre-sensitization, 2, 6 and 24 weeks).

Worth noting for this clonotype: Its antigen is unknown. No per-base quality is available; no much larger clone lies one base away.

According to the study, the label for this sample's time point signals: patch test 1, 2 weeks after DPC sensitization. Per the publication, the treatment or condition label means: therapeutic diphenylcyclopropenone sensitization with weekly scalp DPC. At each patch-test visit, blood was drawn before the patch test was applied. To be eligible, patients had to be aged 18 to 70, diagnosed with alopecia and judged suitable for DPC therapy, while pregnant patients were excluded. Total RNA was extracted from unfractionated whole blood collected in Tempus Blood RNA tubes. The V end loses 7 bases and the J end loses 4 bases, and a stretch of 11 bases separates them. The CDR3 contains 13 residues, cysteine and phenylalanine counted. Only the CDR3 portion is preserved as DNA: 39 bases, with reading frame beginning at the first base. Per the germline V gene, SNHLY is the CDR1 and FYNNEI is the CDR2. Study-wide findings and limitations: After repeated subsampling, changes were observed in the strength of the expansion versus patch-test correlation and in the threshold at which the correlation became significant. Expanded TCRs formed significantly more large CDR3 similarity clusters than pre-sensitization or healthy control sets, consistent with antigen-driven responses. A positive correlation was found between the number of PT1 expanded TCRs and patch test score, with significance reached at thresholds 8, 16 and 32 but not 4. The number of TCRs above 1 in 1000 frequency did not change with DPC sensitization; there was no evidence of global repertoire structure alterations. Because every patient had alopecia, a presumed autoimmune disease, the patients' immune response might differ from that of healthy individuals.

Libraries were built with RACE. The sample was run on a NextSeq 500. Library preparation attached unique molecular identifiers to individual cDNA molecules for quantitative, reproducible TCR counting. For every blood RNA sample, sequencing covered both the TCR alpha and TCR beta chains. Per the original workflow: The median number of TCRs per sample was around 100,000, ranging from roughly 20,000 to 690,600. The Decombinator software suite was used to annotate the V, J and CDR3 of the TCR reads. For the PS versus PT1 abundance plots, all samples were subsampled to the same number of TCRs (28,000). TCRs were defined as expanded if absent before sensitization and observed at least eight times at the 2-week time point. TCRdb trimmed public reads at Q25 via fastp, called clones via MiXCR and kept in-frame beta chains. Each entry merges the rows of one CDR3 protein and shows their most common DNA and genes. The V and J calls were determined by TCRdb, not by the authors. The sample records around 110,000 distinct CDR3 sequences, around an eighth of which are singletons. The ten largest clonotypes hold roughly 1.3% of the sample.

The specimen comprised whole blood, sampled in connection with sensitization to the hapten diphenylcyclopropenone (DPC). In this chain, TRBV2 is recombined with TRBJ1-5; D gene: possibly TRBD1, on 5 matching bases. The receptor was isolated from a woman in her forties or fifties with alopecia areata. Some clones in this sample may be carry-over from other donors' samples. The DNA sequence reads TGTGCCAGCATGAGACAGCTAAATCAGCCCCAGCATTTT. This yields the protein CASMRQLNQPQHF.